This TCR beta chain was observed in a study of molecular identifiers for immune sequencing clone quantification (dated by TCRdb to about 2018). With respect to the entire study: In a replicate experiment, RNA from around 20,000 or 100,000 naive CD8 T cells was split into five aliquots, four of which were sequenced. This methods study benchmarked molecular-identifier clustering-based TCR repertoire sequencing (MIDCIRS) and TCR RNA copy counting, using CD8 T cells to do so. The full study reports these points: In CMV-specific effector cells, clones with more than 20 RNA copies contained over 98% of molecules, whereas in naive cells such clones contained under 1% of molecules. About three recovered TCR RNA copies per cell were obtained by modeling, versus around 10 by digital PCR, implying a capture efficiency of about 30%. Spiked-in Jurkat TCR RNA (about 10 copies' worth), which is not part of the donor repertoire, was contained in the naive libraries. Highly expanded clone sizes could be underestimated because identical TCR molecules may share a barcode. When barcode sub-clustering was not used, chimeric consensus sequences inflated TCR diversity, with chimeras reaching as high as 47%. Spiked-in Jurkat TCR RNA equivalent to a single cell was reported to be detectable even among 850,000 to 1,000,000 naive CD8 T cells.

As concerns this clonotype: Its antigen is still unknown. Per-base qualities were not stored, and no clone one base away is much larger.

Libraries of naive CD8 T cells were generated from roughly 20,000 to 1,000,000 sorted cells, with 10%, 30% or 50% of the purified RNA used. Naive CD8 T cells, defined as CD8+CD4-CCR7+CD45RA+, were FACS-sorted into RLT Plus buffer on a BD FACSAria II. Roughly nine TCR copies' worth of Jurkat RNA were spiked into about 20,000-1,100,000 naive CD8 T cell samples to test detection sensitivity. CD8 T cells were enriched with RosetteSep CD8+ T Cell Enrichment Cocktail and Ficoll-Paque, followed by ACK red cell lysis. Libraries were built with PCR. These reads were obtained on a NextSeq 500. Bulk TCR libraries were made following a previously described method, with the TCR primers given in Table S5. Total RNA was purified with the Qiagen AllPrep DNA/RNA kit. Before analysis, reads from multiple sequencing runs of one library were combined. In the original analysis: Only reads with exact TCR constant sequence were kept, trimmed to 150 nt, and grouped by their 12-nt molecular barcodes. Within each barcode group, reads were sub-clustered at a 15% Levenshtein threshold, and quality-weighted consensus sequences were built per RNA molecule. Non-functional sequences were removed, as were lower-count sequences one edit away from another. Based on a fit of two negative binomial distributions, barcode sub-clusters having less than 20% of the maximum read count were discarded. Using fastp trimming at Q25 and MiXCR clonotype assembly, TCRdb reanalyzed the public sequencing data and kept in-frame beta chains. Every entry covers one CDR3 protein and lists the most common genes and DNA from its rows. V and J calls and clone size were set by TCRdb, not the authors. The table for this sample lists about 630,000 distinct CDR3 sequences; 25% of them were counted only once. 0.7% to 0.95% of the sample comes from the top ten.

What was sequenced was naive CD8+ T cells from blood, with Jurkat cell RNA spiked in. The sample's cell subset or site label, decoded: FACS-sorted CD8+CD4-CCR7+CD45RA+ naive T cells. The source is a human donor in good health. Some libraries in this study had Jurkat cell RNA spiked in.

CDR3 loop: CASSETGGVSGANVLTF. The sequenced DNA is TGTGCCAGCAGTGAGACAGGGGGCGTGAGTGGGGCCAACGTCCTGACTTTC. This chain is built from TRBV6-4 and TRBJ2-6; the central 10 bases match TRBD1. Trimming takes 3 bases off V and 3 bases off J; junction bases not matched to a gene: 5. The CDR3 goes from the cysteine to the phenylalanine over 17 residues. Kept here is only the CDR3 DNA, which spans 51 bases and is read in frame from base 1. According to the germline V gene, CDR1 reads MRHNA and CDR2 reads SNTAGT.